The 32 T cell receptor beta chains reported below all come from one sample, sequenced in a study of OX40 agonist ivuxolimab in advanced cancers. The assay was immunoSEQ multiplex PCR, and TCRdb's table has in-frame clones only and misses some. Of over 30,000 clones listed, 82% were seen once; the top ten hold around 2.5%. The sequences come from CD4+ or CD8+ T cells sorted from blood, collected in a trial of the OX40 agonist ivuxolimab. These receptors came from an adult with an advanced solid tumor such as melanoma, head and neck, liver or kidney cancer.

The rearrangement links TRBV28 to TRBJ2-3; 9 positions match TRBD2. Unmatched junction bases numbered 9, after V lost 7 bases and J lost 1 base. The CDR3 covers 16 residues. The germline V gene has CDR1 MDHEN and CDR2 SYDVKM. CDR3 DNA: TGTGCCAGCACTTCTGGGGCTAGCGGGGGCACAGATACGCAGTATTTT. This sequence encodes CASTSGASGGTDTQYF.

V is TRBV6-6 and J is TRBJ2-5; TRBD2 agrees at 8 bases. This CDR3 comprises 15 residues. Losses at the gene ends were 5 bases for V and 0 bases for J; bases not matched to a gene: 5. Germline V CDR1 and CDR2: MNHNY, SVGAGI (reference sequence). The DNA for the CDR3 is TGTGCCAGCAGTCATAGCGGGACGTACCAAGAGACCCAGTACTTC. It codes for CASSHSGTYQETQYF.

The rearrangement joins TRBV6-1 to TRBJ2-5; D unclear. Germline assignment: CDR1 MNHNS and CDR2 SASEGT. The CDR3 has 15 residues. Trimming shortened V by 0 bases and J by 5 bases, and 13 bases separated the two germline ends. CDR3 amino acids: CASSEAPVGWETQYF. CDR3 DNA sequence: TGTGCCAGCAGTGAAGCGCCGGTAGGGTGGGAGACCCAGTACTTC.

The gene calls are TRBV21-1 and TRBJ2-6; the D segment call TRBD2 is taken from the table without a DNA check. TRBV21-1 corresponds to a pseudogene. The CDR3 runs 18 residues. For the CDR3, the DNA is TGTGCCAGCAGCAAAGCGCTGAGAATCCGCTCTGGGGCCAACGTCCTGACTTTC. Translated, it gives CASSKALRIRSGANVLTF.

The J gene is TRBJ1-5, the V gene TRBV10-2; 8 bases agree with TRBD1. The CDR3 is made up of 15 amino acids. The V segment lost 5 bases and the J segment 3 bases; nucleotides outside the gene matches: 6. Germline CDR1 reads WSHSY; CDR2 reads SAAADI. Written as DNA, the CDR3 is TGCGCCAGCAGTCCGGGACAGGACTACAATCAGCCCCAGCATTTT. This codes for CASSPGQDYNQPQHF.

The chain carries TRBV2 and TRBJ1-2; 7 bases map to TRBD1. The CDR3 is made up of 12 amino acids. Trimming removed 7 bases from V and 7 bases from J; junction bases left unmatched: 6. Germline assignment: CDR1 SNHLY and CDR2 FYNNEI. The CDR3 coding sequence is TGTGCCAGCAACAGGGGCGCGGGTGGCTACACCTTC. Residues: CASNRGAGGYTF.

This clone was recorded only once. This chain links TRBV10-1 with TRBJ2-5, with 9 bases aligning to TRBD2. The CDR3 has 13 amino acids. CDR1 is WNHNN, CDR2 SYGVQD, per germline (reference sequence). The V segment lost 3 bases and the J segment 12 bases; nucleotides outside the gene matches: 8. The CDR3 loop reads CASSDGREGLKYF. In nucleotides, the CDR3 is TGCGCCAGCAGTGACGGGCGGGAGGGCCTAAAGTACTTC.

The rearrangement joins TRBV6-1 to TRBJ2-5; 13 bases align to TRBD2. V trimming: 4 bases; J trimming: 4 bases; junction bases outside the gene matches: 6. Germline lookup yields CDR1 MNHNS and CDR2 SASEGT. This CDR3 has 16 residues. The DNA for the CDR3 is TGTGCCAGCAGTGCAAGGACTAGCGGGGGAGGAGAGACCCAGTACTTC. Translated, it gives CASSARTSGGGETQYF.

The chain uses TRBV18 and TRBJ1-2; D unresolved. CDR3 length: 16 amino acids. V shed 0 bases and J shed 1 base, with 12 bases lying between them. Per the germline V gene, CDR1 is KGHSH and CDR2 is LQKENI. For the CDR3, the DNA is TGTGCCAGCTCACCACCAAACCAAATTAATAACTATGGCTACACCTTC. Translating gives CASSPPNQINNYGYTF. The variable domain in full, with the rest retrieved from reference TRBV18 and TRBJ1-2, is NAGVMQNPRHLVRRRGQEARLRCSPMKGHSHVYWYRQLPEEGLKFMVYLQKENIIDESGMPKERFSAEFPKEGPSILRIQQVVRGDSAAYFCASSPPNQINNYGYTFGSGTRLTVV.

This clone has only a few counts. This chain connects TRBV10-3 to TRBJ1-6, with D tentatively TRBD1 (6 bases). Trimming removed 5 bases from V and 7 bases from J, with 12 bases in between. The CDR3 loop spans 14 amino acids. The V gene's germline CDR1 is ENHRY and CDR2 SYGVKD. CDR3 amino acids: CAISIQGQNSPLHF. The CDR3 DNA sequence: TGTGCCATCAGTATCCAGGGGCAGAATTCACCCCTCCACTTT.

The V gene is TRBV30, the J gene TRBJ2-3, with 10 bases matching TRBD1. Germline CDR1 is GTSNPN and CDR2 is SVGIG (reference sequence). Trimming removed 7 bases from V and 2 bases from J; junction bases left unmatched: 6. The CDR3 totals 14 residues. CDR3 nucleotide sequence: TGTGCCTACGACAGGGGGCGGGCCACAGATACGCAGTATTTT. Protein sequence: CAYDRGRATDTQYF.

J is TRBJ2-3 and V is TRBV5-1; D perhaps matches TRBD1 (6 bases). The CDR3 sequence is 14 residues long. The V and J ends lost 4 bases and 2 bases respectively, with 11 bases between them. Germline CDR1 SGHRS, CDR2 YFSETQ. The CDR3: CASSTRGFTDTQYF. As DNA, the CDR3 is TGCGCCAGCAGCACCAGGGGTTTCACAGATACGCAGTATTTT.

The chain employs TRBV19 and TRBJ2-3, with D perhaps matching TRBD1 (5 bases). Trimming stripped 6 bases from V and 0 bases from J, with 16 bases between. The CDR3 is 16 amino acids. The germline V gene has CDR1 LNHDA and CDR2 SQIVND (reference sequence). CDR3 in DNA: TGTGCCAGTAGAGGTAGGGGCTATACAAGCACAGATACGCAGTATTTT. Translated: CASRGRGYTSTDTQYF.

This chain joins TRBV19 and TRBJ1-1; the D gene is possibly TRBD1 (5 bases). CDR3 length equals 13 residues. V dropped 6 bases and J dropped 1 base, with 9 bases sitting between them. Germline CDR1 LNHDA, CDR2 SQIVND (reference sequence). CDR3 nucleotide sequence: TGTGCCAGTAGAGCCCAGGGGAACACTGAAGCTTTCTTT. Encoded protein: CASRAQGNTEAFF.

DNA of the CDR3: TGCGCCAGCAGCCGATCCGGGACGGATAATTCACCCCTCCACTTT. It yields the protein CASSRSGTDNSPLHF. The chain is built from TRBV5-1 and TRBJ1-6; tentatively, D is TRBD1 (5 bases). The germline V and J ends were trimmed by 4 bases and 5 bases, with 13 bases remaining between them. This CDR3 is 15 amino acids long. The germline V gene encodes CDR1 SGHRS and CDR2 YFSETQ.

The V gene is TRBV6-1, the J gene TRBJ1-2; D unclear. Trimming took 6 bases from V and 5 from J, leaving 16 bases between them. This CDR3 contains 14 residues. CDR1 is MNHNS and CDR2 is SASEGT in the germline V gene. Written as DNA, the CDR3 is TGTGCCAGCAGCCACCCCGGGCCCGGGTATGGCTACACCTTC. Protein: CASSHPGPGYGYTF.

The table lists this clone with a few counts. The chain joins TRBV9 to TRBJ2-6; D remains ambiguous. The length of the CDR3 is 13 residues. Germline CDR1 reads SGDLS; CDR2 reads YYNGEE. V was clipped by 4 bases and J by 4 bases, with 6 bases between them. This CDR3 reads CASSKAGANVLTF. The CDR3 bases are TGTGCCAGCAGCAAGGCCGGGGCCAACGTCCTGACTTTC.

V is TRBV6-5 and J is TRBJ1-2; no clear D gene. CDR3 size: 15 residues. The germline gives CDR1 MNHEY, CDR2 SVGAGI. The V end was cut by 0 bases, the J end by 7 bases, with 15 bases between. Here the CDR3 reads CASSYSSTGLSGYTF. The CDR3 DNA sequence: TGTGCCAGCAGTTACTCGAGTACGGGGTTAAGTGGCTACACCTTC.

This clone appeared once. The V gene is TRBV7-2, the J gene TRBJ2-7; 10 bases match TRBD1. V dropped 1 base and J dropped 3; count of bases not matched to a gene: 3. Per germline, CDR1 SGHTA and CDR2 FQGNSA. The CDR3 length is 15 residues. The CDR3 DNA sequence: TGTGCCAGCAGCTTAGGGACAGGGGGAGGCTACGAGCAGTACTTC. Protein product: CASSLGTGGGYEQYF.

The table lists this clone with a few counts. The chain has TRBV2 and TRBJ1-4; D not resolved. CDR1 and CDR2 (germline): SNHLY, FYNNEI. The V and J ends lost 6 bases and 8 bases respectively, with 22 bases between them. The CDR3 totals 16 residues. The CDR3: CASRDRGGQAGEKLFF. CDR3 DNA: TGTGCCAGCAGGGATCGGGGAGGGCAGGCTGGGGAAAAACTGTTTTTT.

The chain employs TRBV9 and TRBJ1-5; the D is unclear. The CDR3 is 11 amino acids. From germline, CDR1 is SGDLS and CDR2 YYNGEE. With 8 bases removed from V and 5 bases from J, the gap between germline ends came to 8 bases. The CDR3 spells CARVKDQPQHF. The CDR3 DNA follows: TGTGCCAGGGTAAAGGATCAGCCCCAGCATTTT.

V is TRBV6-6 and J is TRBJ2-1; 9 bases fit TRBD2. The germline CDR1 and CDR2 sequences are MNHNY and SVGAGI (reference sequence). V lost 8 bases, J lost 7 bases, and 12 bases stayed unmatched. This CDR3 has 15 residues. CDR3 sequence reads: CASLSAGTSRNEQFF. CDR3 DNA sequence: TGTGCCAGCCTGTCCGCCGGGACTAGCAGAAATGAGCAGTTCTTC.

This rearrangement joins TRBV5-4 to TRBJ2-5; D is unresolved. Trimming stripped 4 bases from V and 2 bases from J, with 15 bases between. Germline CDR1 is SGHNT and CDR2 is YYREEE (reference sequence). The CDR3 extends over 15 amino acids. The CDR3 sequence: CASSATGEPQETQYF. The CDR3, as DNA: TGTGCCAGCAGCGCGACCGGCGAGCCTCAAGAGACCCAGTACTTC.

This clone turned up a few times. This sequence joins TRBV30 and TRBJ1-6; maybe TRBD1 (5 bases). Germline CDR1 reads GTSNPN; CDR2 reads SVGIG (reference sequence). The germline V and J ends were trimmed by 0 bases and 10 bases, with 10 bases remaining between them. The CDR3 consists of 13 residues. The CDR3 here is CAWSVRGESPLHF. The CDR3 coding sequence is TGTGCCTGGAGTGTACGGGGGGAGTCACCCCTCCACTTT.

The chain couples TRBV5-1 to TRBJ2-5, with 10 bases matching TRBD1. CDR1 is SGHRS, CDR2 YFSETQ, per germline. V shed 4 bases, J shed 1 base, and the junction held 7 bases outside the gene matches. This CDR3 contains 16 residues. The CDR3 region has the DNA TGCGCCAGCAGCCCGCCCGGGACAGGGGTCCAAGAGACCCAGTACTTC. Protein: CASSPPGTGVQETQYF.

CDR3 in DNA: TGTGCCAGCAAGGTACCGGGGGCGGATGAGACCCAGTACTTC. This sequence encodes CASKVPGADETQYF. The chain is built from TRBV7-9 and TRBJ2-5; D is possibly TRBD1 or TRBD2 (6 bases each). Trimming removed 7 bases at V and 5 bases at J, with 17 bases between. The CDR3 is 14 amino acids. Germline loops: CDR1 SEHNR, CDR2 FQNEAQ (reference sequence).

The chain carries TRBV6-5 and TRBJ2-7, with 8 bases aligning to TRBD1. Looked up from germline, CDR1 is MNHEY and CDR2 is SVGAGI. The CDR3 has 14 amino acids. J was trimmed by 6 bases and V by 4 bases; bases with no gene match: 8. The CDR3 bases are TGTGCCAGCAGTTGTGGACAGGGAAGGTGCGAGCAGTACTTC. Protein sequence: CASSCGQGRCEQYF.

The V gene is TRBV9, the J gene TRBJ2-3, with 8 bases identical to TRBD1. The length of the CDR3 is 16 residues. Trimming cost V 0 bases and J 0 bases; bases outside gene matches: 3. Germline loops: CDR1 SGDLS, CDR2 YYNGEE. The CDR3 DNA reads as TGTGCCAGCAGCGTAGCGGGGGACAGGAGCACAGATACGCAGTATTTT. Translation: CASSVAGDRSTDTQYF.

This clone was seen once. This chain uses TRBV4-2 with TRBJ2-3, with D unclear. The CDR3 spans 15 residues. Germline lookup yields CDR1 LGHNA and CDR2 YNFKEQ. V lost 0 bases and J 4 bases, leaving 11 bases between the germline ends. The CDR3 DNA reads TGTGCCAGCAGCCAAGATTTAGCTAGTGCAGATACGCAGTATTTT. This encodes CASSQDLASADTQYF.

V is TRBV9 and J is TRBJ1-5, with 7 nucleotides matching TRBD1. J lost 7 bases, V lost 4 bases, and 11 bases had no gene match. Germline V gives CDR1 SGDLS, CDR2 YYNGEE. The CDR3 has 15 residues. CDR3 sequence (DNA): TGTGCCAGCAGCCCAGGAGAGGGGGCAAGGCAGCCCCAGCATTTT. Encoded protein: CASSPGEGARQPQHF.

The chain carries TRBV30 and TRBJ2-7; 7 nucleotides agree with TRBD1. Trimming took 1 base from V and 3 from J; bases not matched to a gene: 0. The CDR3 is 12 amino acids. Germline V gene lookup returns CDR1 GTSNPN and CDR2 SVGIG (reference sequence). The CDR3 DNA sequence: TGTGCCTGGAGTGGGACAGGCTACGAGCAGTACTTC. It codes for CAWSGTGYEQYF. The variable domain in full, completed from reference TRBV30 and TRBJ2-7, reads SQTIHQWPATLVQPVGSPLSLECTVEGTSNPNLYWYRQAAGRGLQLLFYSVGIGQISSEVPQNLSASRPQDRQFILSSKKLLLSDSGFYLCAWSGTGYEQYFGPGTRLTVT.

V is TRBV7-9 and J is TRBJ2-7, with 9 bases identical to TRBD2. This CDR3 has 17 residues. Per the germline V gene, CDR1 is SEHNR and CDR2 is FQNEAQ (reference sequence). V lost 2 bases to trimming and J lost 2 bases; unmatched junction nucleotides: 10. CDR3 DNA sequence: TGTGCCAGCAGCTTACGGAATAGCGGGAGATCCACCTACGAGCAGTACTTC. Translated: CASSLRNSGRSTYEQYF.